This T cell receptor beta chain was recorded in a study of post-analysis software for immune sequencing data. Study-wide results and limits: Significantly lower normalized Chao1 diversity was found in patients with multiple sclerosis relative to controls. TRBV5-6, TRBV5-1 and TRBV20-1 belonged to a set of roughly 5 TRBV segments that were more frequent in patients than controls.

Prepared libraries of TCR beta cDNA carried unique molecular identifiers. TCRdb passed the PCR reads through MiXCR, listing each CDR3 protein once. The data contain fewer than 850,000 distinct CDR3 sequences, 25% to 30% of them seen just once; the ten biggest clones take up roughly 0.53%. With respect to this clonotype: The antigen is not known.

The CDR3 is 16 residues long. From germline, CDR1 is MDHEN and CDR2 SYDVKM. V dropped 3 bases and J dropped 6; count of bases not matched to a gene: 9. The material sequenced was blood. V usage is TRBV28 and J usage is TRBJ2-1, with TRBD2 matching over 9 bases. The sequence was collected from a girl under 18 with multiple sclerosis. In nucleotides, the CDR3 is TGTGCCAGCAGTTTGAGGGCCGGGACTAGCTTCAATGAGCAGTTCTTC. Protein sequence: CASSLRAGTSFNEQFF. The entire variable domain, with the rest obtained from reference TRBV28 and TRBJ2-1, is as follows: DVKVTQSSRYLVKRTGEKVFLECVQDMDHENMFWYRQDPGLGLRLIYFSYDVKMKEKGDIPEGYSVSREKKERFSLILESASTNQTSMYLCASSLRAGTSFNEQFFGPGTRLTVL.